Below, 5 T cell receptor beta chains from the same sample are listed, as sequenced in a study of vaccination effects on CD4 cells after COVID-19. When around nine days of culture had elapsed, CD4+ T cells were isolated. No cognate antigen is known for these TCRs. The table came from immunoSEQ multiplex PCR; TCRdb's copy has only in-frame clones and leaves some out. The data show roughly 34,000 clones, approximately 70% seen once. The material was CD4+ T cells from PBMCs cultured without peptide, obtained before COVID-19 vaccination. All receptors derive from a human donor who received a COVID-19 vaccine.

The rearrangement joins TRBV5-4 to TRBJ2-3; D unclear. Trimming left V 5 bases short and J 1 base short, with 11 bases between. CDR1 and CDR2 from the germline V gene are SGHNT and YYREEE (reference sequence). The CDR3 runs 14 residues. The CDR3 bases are TGTGCCAGCAGTAAAGGTTCTGGCACAGATACGCAGTATTTT. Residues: CASSKGSGTDTQYF. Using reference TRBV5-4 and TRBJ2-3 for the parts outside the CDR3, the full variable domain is ETGVTQSPTHLIKTRGQQVTLRCSSQSGHNTVSWYQQALGQGPQFIFQYYREEENGRGNFPPRFSGLQFPNYSSELNVNALELDDSALYLCASSKGSGTDTQYFGPGTRLTVL.

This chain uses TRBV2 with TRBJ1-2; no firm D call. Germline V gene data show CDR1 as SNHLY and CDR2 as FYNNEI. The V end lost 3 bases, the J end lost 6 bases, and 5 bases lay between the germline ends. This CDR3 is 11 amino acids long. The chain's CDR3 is CASSEFDGYTF. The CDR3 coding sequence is TGTGCCAGCAGTGAGTTTGATGGCTACACCTTC.

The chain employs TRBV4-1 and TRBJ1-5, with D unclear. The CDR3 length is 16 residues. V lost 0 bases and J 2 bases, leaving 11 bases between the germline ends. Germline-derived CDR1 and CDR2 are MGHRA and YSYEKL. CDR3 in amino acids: CASSQDRYGGNQPQHF. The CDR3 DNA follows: TGCGCCAGCAGCCAAGACCGCTATGGCGGCAATCAGCCCCAGCATTTT.

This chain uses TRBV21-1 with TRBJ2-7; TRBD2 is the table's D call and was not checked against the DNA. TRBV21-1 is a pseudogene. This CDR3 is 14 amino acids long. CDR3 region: CASSTPGLADEQYF. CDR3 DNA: TGTGCCAGCAGCACACCGGGACTAGCGGACGAGCAGTACTTC.

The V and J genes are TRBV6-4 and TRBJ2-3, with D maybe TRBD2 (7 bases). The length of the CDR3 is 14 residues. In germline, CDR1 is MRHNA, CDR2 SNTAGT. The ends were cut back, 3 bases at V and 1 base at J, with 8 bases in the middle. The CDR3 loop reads CASSEGGGTDTQYF. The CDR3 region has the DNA TGTGCCAGCAGTGAAGGGGGGGGCACAGATACGCAGTATTTT.